The 7 T cell receptor beta chains given below trace back to one sample, sequenced in a study of monozygotic twins with inflammatory bowel disease. TCRdb reanalyzed the 5' RACE reads and collapses them to one entry per CDR3 protein, without DNA. The sample table sets out 150,000 to 200,000 distinct CDR3 sequences. The sequenced sample was blood. The receptors were gathered from a human donor with ulcerative colitis or Crohn's disease, or a healthy co-twin of an affected twin (not recorded which).

The chain is built from TRBV6-5 and TRBJ2-7. Germline V gene data show CDR1 as MNHEY and CDR2 as SVGAGI. The CDR3 runs to 11 residues. CDR3 protein: CASRDGYEQYF.

The J gene is TRBJ2-3, the V gene TRBV5-4; absent DNA, TCRdb's TRBD2 call cannot be checked. The CDR3 covers 15 residues. CDR1 SGHNT and CDR2 YYREEE come from the germline V gene (reference sequence). CDR3 loop: CASSLDQREGDTQYF.

The chain recombines TRBV5-1 with TRBJ1-2. Germline V gene data show CDR1 as SGHRS and CDR2 as YFSETQ. CDR3 length: 13 residues. CDR3 sequence reads: CASSSDTYYGYTF.

This rearrangement joins TRBV20-1 to TRBJ2-7; TCRdb lists TRBD1, though no DNA is available to test this call. Germline loops: CDR1 DFQATT, CDR2 SNEGSKA (reference sequence). CDR3 length: 15 amino acids. The CDR3 protein is CSARRQGTYSYEQYF.

V and J are TRBV29-1 and TRBJ2-7; TCRdb names TRBD1, which stays unverified in the absence of DNA. The CDR3 runs 14 residues. Germline CDR1 SQVTM, CDR2 ANQGSEA. The CDR3 sequence is CSAHPLGQLYEQYF.

The genes are TRBV7-9 and TRBJ2-3; the D call from TCRdb, TRBD1, cannot be confirmed without DNA. Germline loops: CDR1 SEHNR, CDR2 FQNEAQ (reference sequence). This CDR3 has 16 amino acids. CDR3 amino acids: CASSAPPGRRTDTQYF.

CDR3 amino acids: CSEETLRNTIYF. The rearrangement links TRBV29-1 to TRBJ1-3. Germline V lookup: CDR1 SQVTM, CDR2 ANQGSEA. The CDR3 spans 12 residues. The variable domain in full, completed from reference TRBV29-1 and TRBJ1-3, reads SAVISQKPSRDICQRGTSLTIQCQVDSQVTMMFWYRQQPGQSLTLIATANQGSEATYESGFVIDKFPISRPNLTFSTLTVSNMSPEDSSIYLCSEETLRNTIYFGEGSWLTVV.